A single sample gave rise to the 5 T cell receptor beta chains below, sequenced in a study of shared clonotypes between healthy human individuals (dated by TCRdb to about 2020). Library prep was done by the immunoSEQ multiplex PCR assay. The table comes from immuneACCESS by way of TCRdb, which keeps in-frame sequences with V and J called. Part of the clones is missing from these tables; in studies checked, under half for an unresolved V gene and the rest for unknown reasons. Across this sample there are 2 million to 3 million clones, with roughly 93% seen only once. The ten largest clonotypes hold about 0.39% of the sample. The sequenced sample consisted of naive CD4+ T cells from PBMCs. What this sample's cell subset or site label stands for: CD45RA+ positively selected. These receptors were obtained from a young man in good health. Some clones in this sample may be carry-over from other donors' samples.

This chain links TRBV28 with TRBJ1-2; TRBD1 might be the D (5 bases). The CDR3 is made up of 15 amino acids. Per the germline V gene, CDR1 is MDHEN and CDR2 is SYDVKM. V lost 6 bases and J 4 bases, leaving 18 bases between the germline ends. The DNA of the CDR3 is TGTGCCAGCAGAAATATGGGATCGAGGGGCTATGGCTACACCTTC. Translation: CASRNMGSRGYGYTF.

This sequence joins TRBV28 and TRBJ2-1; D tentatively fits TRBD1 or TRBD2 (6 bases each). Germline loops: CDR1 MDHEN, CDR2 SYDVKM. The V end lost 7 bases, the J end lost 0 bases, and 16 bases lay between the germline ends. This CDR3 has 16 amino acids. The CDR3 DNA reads TGTGCCAGCAACGGACAGATGACTAGCTCCTACAATGAGCAGTTCTTC. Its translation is CASNGQMTSSYNEQFF.

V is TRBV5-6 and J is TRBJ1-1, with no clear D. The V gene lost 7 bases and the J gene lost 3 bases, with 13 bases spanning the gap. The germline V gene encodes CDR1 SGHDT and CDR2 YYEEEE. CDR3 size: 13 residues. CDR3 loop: CASAGTGDTEAFF. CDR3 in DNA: TGTGCCAGCGCGGGAACCGGCGACACTGAAGCTTTCTTT.

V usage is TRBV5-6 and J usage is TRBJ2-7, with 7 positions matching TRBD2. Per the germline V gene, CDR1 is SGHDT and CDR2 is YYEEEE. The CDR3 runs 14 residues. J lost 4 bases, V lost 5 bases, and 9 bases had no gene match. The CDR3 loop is CASRGQRGKYEQYF. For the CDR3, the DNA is TGTGCCAGCAGAGGCCAGCGGGGAAAATACGAGCAGTACTTC.

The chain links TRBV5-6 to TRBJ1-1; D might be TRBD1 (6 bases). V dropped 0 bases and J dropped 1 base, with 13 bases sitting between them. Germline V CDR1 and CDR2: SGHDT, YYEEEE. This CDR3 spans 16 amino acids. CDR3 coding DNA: TGTGCCAGCAGCTTGGTGGGGGGCCTCCGGAACACTGAAGCTTTCTTT. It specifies CASSLVGGLRNTEAFF.